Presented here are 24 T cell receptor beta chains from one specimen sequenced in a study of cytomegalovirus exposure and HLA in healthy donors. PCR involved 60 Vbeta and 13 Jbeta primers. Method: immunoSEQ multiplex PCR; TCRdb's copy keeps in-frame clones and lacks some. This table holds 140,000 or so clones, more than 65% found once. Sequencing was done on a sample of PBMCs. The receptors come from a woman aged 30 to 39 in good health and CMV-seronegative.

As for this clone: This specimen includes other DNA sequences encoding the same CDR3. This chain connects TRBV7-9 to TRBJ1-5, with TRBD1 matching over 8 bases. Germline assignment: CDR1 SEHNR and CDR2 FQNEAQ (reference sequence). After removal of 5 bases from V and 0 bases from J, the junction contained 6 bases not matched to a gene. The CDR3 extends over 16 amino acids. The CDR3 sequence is CASSRWTGSSNQPQHF. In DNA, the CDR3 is TGTGCCAGCAGCAGATGGACAGGGAGTAGCAATCAGCCCCAGCATTTT. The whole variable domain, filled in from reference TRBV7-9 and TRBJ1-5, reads DTGVSQNPRHKITKRGQNVTFRCDPISEHNRLYWYRQTLGQGPEFLTYFQNEAQLEKSRLLSDRFSAERPKGSFSTLEIQRTEQGDSAMYLCASSRWTGSSNQPQHFGDGTRLSIL.

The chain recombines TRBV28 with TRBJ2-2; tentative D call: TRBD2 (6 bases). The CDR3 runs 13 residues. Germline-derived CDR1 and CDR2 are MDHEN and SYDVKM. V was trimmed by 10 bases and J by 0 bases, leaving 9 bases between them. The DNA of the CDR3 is TGTGCCACAGTAGCGGCGAACACCGGGGAGCTGTTTTTT. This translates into CATVAANTGELFF.

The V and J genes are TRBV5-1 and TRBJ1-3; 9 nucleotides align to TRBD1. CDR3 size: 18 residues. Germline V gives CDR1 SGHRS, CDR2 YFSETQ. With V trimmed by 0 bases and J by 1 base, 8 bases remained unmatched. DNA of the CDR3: TGCGCCAGCAGCTTGGTTACCGGACAGGGGCCTTCTGGAAACACCATATATTTT. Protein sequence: CASSLVTGQGPSGNTIYF.

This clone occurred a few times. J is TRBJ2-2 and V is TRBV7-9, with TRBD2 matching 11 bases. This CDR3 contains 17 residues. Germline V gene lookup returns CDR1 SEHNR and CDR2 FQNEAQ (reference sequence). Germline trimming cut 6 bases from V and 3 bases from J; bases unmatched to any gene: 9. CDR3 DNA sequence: TGTGCCAGCAGTCGTGCCGGGACTAGCGGATACACCGGGGAGCTGTTTTTT. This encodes CASSRAGTSGYTGELFF.

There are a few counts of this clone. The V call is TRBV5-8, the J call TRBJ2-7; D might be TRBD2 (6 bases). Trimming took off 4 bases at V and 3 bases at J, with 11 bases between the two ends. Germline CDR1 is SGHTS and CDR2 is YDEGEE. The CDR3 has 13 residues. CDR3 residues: CASSRTRDYEQYV. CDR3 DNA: TGTGCCAGCAGCCGGACGCGGGACTACGAGCAGTACGTC.

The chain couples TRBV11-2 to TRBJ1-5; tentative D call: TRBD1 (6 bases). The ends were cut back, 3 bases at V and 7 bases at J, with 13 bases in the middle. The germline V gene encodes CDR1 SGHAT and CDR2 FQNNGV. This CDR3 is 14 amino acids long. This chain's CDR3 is CASSFSTGWQPQHF. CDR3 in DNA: TGTGCCAGCAGCTTCTCCACAGGGTGGCAGCCCCAGCATTTT.

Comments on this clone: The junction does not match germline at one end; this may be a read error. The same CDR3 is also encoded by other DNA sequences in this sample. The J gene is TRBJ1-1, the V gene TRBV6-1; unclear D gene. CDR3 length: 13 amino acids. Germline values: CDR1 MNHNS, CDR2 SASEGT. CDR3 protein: CASSEHTNTEAFF. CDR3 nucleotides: TGTGCCAGCAGTGAACATACTAACACCGAAGCTTTCTTT.

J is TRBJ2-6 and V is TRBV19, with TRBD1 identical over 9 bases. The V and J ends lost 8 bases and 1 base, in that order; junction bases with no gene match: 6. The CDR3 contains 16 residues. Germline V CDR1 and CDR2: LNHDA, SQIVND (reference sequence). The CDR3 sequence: CASGLGQGSGANVLTF. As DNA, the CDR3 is TGTGCCAGTGGGCTGGGACAGGGATCTGGGGCCAACGTCCTGACTTTC.

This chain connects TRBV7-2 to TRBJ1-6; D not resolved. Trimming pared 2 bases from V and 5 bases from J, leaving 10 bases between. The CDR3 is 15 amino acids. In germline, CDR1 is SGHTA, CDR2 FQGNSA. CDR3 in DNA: TGTGCCAGCAGCTTACAAGTGGCTGATAATTCACCCCTCCACTTT. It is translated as CASSLQVADNSPLHF.

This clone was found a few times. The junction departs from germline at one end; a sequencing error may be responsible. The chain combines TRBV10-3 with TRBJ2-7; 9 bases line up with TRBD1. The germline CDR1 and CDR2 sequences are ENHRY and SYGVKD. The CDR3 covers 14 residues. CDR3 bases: TGTGCCAGCAGTATAAGACAGGGGGTCTACGAGCAGTACTTC. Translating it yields CASSIRQGVYEQYF.

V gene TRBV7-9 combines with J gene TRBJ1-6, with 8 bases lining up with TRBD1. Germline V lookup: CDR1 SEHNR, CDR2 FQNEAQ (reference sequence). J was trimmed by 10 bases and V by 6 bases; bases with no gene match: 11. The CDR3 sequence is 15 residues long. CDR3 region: CASSPFQGAGSPLHF. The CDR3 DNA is TGTGCCAGCAGTCCTTTCCAGGGGGCCGGCTCACCCCTCCACTTT.

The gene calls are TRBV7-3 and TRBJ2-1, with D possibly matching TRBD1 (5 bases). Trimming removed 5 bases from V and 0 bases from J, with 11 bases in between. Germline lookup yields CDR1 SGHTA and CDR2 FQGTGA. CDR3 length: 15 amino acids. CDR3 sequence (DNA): TGTGCCAGCAGCCCAATTCAGGGCTCCTACAATGAGCAGTTCTTC. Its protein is CASSPIQGSYNEQFF.

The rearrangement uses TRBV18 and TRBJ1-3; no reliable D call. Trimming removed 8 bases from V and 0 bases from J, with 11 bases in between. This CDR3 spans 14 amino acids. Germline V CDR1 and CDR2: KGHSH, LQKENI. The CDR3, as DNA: TGTGCCAGCGCTAATTCCTACTCTGGAAACACCATATATTTT. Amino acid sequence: CASANSYSGNTIYF.

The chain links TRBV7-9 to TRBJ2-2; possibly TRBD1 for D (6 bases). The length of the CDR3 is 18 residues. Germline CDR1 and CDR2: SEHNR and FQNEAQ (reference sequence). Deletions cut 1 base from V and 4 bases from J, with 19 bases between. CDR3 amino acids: CASSLVRDTHIFTGELFF. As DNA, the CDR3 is TGTGCCAGCAGCTTAGTCCGGGACACGCACATCTTCACCGGGGAGCTGTTTTTT.

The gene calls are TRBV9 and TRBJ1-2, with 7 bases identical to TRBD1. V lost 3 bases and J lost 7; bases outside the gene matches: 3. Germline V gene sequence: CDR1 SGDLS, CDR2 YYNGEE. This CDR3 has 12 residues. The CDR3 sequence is CASSATGVGYTF. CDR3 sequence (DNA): TGTGCCAGCAGCGCAACAGGGGTTGGCTACACCTTC.

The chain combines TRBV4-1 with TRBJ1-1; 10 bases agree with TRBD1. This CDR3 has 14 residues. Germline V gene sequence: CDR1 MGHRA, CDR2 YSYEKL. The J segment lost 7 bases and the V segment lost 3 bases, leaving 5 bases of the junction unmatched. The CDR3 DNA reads TGCGCCAGCAGCCACGTGGACAGGGGGAATGAAGCTTTCTTT. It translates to CASSHVDRGNEAFF.

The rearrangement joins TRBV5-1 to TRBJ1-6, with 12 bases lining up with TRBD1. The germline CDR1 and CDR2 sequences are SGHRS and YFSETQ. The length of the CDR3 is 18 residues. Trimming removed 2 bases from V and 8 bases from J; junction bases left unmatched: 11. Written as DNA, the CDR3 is TGCGCCAGCAGCTTACGTCCCGGGACAGGGGGCGCCGATTCACCCCTCCACTTT. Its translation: CASSLRPGTGGADSPLHF.

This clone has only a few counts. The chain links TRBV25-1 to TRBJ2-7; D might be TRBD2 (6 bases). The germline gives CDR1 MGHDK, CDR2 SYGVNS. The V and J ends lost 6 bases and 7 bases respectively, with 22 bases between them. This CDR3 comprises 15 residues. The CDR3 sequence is CASSDPTRGLREQYF. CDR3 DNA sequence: TGTGCCAGCAGCGACCCGACTAGGGGCCTGCGGGAGCAGTACTTC.

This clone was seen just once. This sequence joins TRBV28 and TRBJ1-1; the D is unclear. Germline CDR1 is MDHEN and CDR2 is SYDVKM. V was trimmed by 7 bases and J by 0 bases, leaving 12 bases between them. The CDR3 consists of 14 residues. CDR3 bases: TGTGCCAGCAACAGTGCTTCGATGAACACTGAAGCTTTCTTT. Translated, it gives CASNSASMNTEAFF.

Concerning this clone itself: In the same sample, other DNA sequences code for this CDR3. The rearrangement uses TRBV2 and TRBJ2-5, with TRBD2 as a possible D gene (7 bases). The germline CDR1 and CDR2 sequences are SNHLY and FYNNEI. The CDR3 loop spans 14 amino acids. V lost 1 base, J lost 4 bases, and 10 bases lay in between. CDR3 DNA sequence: TGTGCCAGCAGTGAAGGGGGGGGCCGAGAGACCCAGTACTTC. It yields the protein CASSEGGGRETQYF.

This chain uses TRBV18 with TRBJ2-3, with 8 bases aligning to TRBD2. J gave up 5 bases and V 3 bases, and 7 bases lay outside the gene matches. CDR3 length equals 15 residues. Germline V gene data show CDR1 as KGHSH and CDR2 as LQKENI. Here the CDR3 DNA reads TGTGCCAGCTCACCGTCCCGGGAGGGCATAGATACGCAGTATTTT. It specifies CASSPSREGIDTQYF.

CDR3 in amino acids: CASSLNTGGNSPLHF. CDR3 nucleotide sequence: TGTGCCAGCAGCTTAAATACAGGGGGCAATTCACCCCTCCACTTT. This rearrangement joins TRBV7-9 to TRBJ1-6; 9 nucleotides line up with TRBD1. Unmatched junction bases numbered 3, after V lost 2 bases and J lost 7 bases. CDR1 SEHNR and CDR2 FQNEAQ come from the germline V gene (reference sequence). This CDR3 contains 15 residues.

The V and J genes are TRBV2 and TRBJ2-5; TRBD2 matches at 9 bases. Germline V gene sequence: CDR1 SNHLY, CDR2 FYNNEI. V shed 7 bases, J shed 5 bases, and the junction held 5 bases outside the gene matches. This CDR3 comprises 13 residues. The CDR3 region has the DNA TGTGCCAGCACTAGCGGGATCGTGGAGACCCAGTACTTC. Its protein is CASTSGIVETQYF.

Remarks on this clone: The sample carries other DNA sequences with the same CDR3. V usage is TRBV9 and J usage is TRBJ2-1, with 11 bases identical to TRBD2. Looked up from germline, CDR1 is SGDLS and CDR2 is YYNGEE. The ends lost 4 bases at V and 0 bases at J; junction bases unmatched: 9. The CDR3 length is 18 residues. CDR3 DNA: TGTGCCAGCAGCCCCGGACTAGCGGGCCCTAGCTCCTACAATGAGCAGTTCTTC. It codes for CASSPGLAGPSSYNEQFF.